Detailed here is one T cell receptor beta chain. Antigen specificity is unknown. Trimming cost V 3 bases and J 4 bases; bases outside gene matches: 9. The CDR3 is made up of 16 amino acids. CDR1 and CDR2 from the germline V gene are MNHEY and SMNVEV (reference sequence). These data belong to a study of T cell responses to AZD1222 COVID-19 vaccine. General observations from the study: Variant regions that are unmutated are reportedly the target of nearly half of spike-specific TCRs. Receipt of two AZD1222 doses was followed by a rise in Spike-specific TCR breadth and depth. None of the repertoires were sampled until the peak T cell response had passed. Clonal diversity was possibly underestimated, and white British individuals and females predominated among donors.

Generated by immunoSEQ multiplex PCR, the TCRdb table keeps only in-frame clones and is missing some. The sample carries 110,000 or so clones, about 89% recorded once. The sequence was collected from an adult who received the AZD1222 COVID-19 vaccine. Specimen: peripheral blood, collected 28 days after the second AZD1222 dose. V usage is TRBV27 and J usage is TRBJ2-7; the match to TRBD1 covers 10 bases. CDR3 sequence: CASSFRGTGEDYEQYF. The CDR3, as DNA: TGTGCCAGCAGTTTCCGAGGGACAGGGGAGGATTACGAGCAGTACTTC.